Here is one T cell receptor beta chain with its context. The sample comes from a study of tumor-infiltrating lymphocytes in oesophageal squamous cell carcinoma. TCRdb reanalysed the PCR reads using MiXCR and keeps one entry per CDR3 protein. There are 16,000 or so distinct CDR3 sequences in the sample; 40% to 55% occur only once, and about 42% lies in the top ten. The sequence was collected from a female donor with esophageal squamous cell carcinoma. The sequenced sample was blood.

In nucleotides, the CDR3 is TGCGCCAGCAGCCAAGATCAAGTACGGGGCTCCCACTATAATTCACCCCTCCACTTT. Its translation is CASSQDQVRGSHYNSPLHF. J is TRBJ1-6 and V is TRBV4-1; D perhaps matches TRBD1 (5 bases). The CDR3 has 19 amino acids. Trimming stripped 0 bases from V and 3 bases from J, with 18 bases between. The germline CDR1 and CDR2 sequences are MGHRA and YSYEKL.